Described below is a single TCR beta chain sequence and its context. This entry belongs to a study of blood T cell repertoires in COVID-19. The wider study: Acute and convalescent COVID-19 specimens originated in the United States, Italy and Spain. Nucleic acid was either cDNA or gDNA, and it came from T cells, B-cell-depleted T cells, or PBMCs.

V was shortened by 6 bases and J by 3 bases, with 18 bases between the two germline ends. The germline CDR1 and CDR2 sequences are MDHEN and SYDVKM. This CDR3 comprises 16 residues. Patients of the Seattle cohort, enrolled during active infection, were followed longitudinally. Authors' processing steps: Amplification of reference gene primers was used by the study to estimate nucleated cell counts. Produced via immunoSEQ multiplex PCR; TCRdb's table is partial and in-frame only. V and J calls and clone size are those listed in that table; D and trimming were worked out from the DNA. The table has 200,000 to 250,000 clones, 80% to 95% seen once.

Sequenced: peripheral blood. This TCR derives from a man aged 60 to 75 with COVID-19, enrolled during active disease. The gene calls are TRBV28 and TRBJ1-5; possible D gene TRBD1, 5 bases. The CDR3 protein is CASSPLRAGDNQPQHF. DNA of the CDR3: TGTGCCAGCAGCCCCCTCCGAGCGGGGGACAATCAGCCCCAGCATTTT.